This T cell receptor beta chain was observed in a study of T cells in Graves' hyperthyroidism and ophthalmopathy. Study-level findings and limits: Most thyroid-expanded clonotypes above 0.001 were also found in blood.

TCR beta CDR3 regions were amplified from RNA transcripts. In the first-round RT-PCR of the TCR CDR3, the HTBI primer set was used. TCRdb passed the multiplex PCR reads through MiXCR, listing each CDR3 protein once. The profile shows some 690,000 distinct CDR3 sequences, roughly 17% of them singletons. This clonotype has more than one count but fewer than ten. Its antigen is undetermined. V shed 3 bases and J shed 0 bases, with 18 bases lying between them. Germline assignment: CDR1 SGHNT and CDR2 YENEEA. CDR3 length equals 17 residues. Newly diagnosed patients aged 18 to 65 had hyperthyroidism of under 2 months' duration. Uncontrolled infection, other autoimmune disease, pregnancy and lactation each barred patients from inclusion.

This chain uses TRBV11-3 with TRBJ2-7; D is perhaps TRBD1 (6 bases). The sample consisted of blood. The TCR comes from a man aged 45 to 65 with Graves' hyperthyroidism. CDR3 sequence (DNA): TGTGCCAGCAGCTTTGGGGCCGGGACACTAAGCTCCTACGAGCAGTACTTC. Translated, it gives CASSFGAGTLSSYEQYF.